The T cell receptor (beta chain) described here comes from a study of cytomegalovirus exposure and HLA in healthy donors. Study summary: Ancestry clustering placed around four fifths of over 300 genotyped donors in the Caucasian-associated cluster.

Primers: 60 Vbeta forward and 13 Jbeta reverse. The data were produced by immunoSEQ multiplex PCR, yet TCRdb's version contains in-frame clones alone and is incomplete. The sample lists 150,000 to 200,000 clones, roughly 80% occurring once. The sequencing sample was made of PBMCs. This clonotype was obtained from a man aged 18-30 years in good health and CMV-seropositive.

CDR3 in amino acids: CASSLPYSETQYF. The DNA for the CDR3 is TGTGCCAGCAGCCTTCCGTACTCAGAGACCCAGTACTTC. The chain combines TRBV28 with TRBJ2-5; D gene uncertain. This CDR3 spans 13 amino acids. Trimming stripped 6 bases from V and 4 bases from J, with 12 bases between. CDR1 is MDHEN, CDR2 SYDVKM, per germline.